The clone carrying this T cell receptor beta chain was seen a few times. Its antigen is not known. These data are taken from a study of CD8+CD57+ T cells in acquired aplastic anemia. Across the whole study: Sorted CD4+ and CD8+ cells yielded roughly 3.5 ug of DNA on average. Findings and limits, study-wide: Comparison of patients with controls identified roughly 30 shared CD8+ CDR3 sequences.

Individuals selected for sequencing had exhibited CD8+CD57+ cell expansion on flow cytometry. Among the patients, all had severe acquired aplastic anemia. Blood was sampled before the patients had received any therapy. It was genomic DNA that served as the template for profiling TCR beta VDJ and CDR3. Each CDR3 protein gets one entry after TCRdb re-called the reads with MiXCR. The sample has roughly 500,000 distinct CDR3 sequences; roughly 34% are singletons. CDR1 is LNHDA and CDR2 is SQIVND in the germline V gene (reference sequence). The CDR3 is made up of 16 amino acids. After removal of 3 bases from V and 7 bases from J, the junction contained 7 bases not matched to a gene.

The specimen was sorted CD4+, CD8+, or CD8+CD57+ T cells (not recorded which) from PBMCs. The sequence derives from a human donor with aplastic anemia. The chain links TRBV19 to TRBJ1-5; 12 positions match TRBD1. CDR3 nucleotides: TGTGCCAGTAGTATTCCGGGACAGGGGGCTAAACAGCCCCAGCATTTT. Protein product: CASSIPGQGAKQPQHF. The full variable domain, rest sourced from reference TRBV19 and TRBJ1-5, is DGGITQSPKYLFRKEGQNVTLSCEQNLNHDAMYWYRQDPGQGLRLIYYSQIVNDFQKGDIAEGYSVSREKKESFPLTVTSAQKNPTAFYLCASSIPGQGAKQPQHFGDGTRLSIL.